This note documents a single TCR beta chain sequence. The antigen is not known. These data come from a study of cytomegalovirus exposure and HLA in healthy donors. Findings and limits, study-wide: Per a prior analysis, the majority of TCR beta V segments were productive roughly 90% or roughly 30% of the time.

CDR1 LNHDA and CDR2 SQIVND come from the germline V gene (reference sequence). The CDR3 contains 15 residues. Trimming cost V 10 bases and J 0 bases, with 17 bases left between them. The PCR employed 60 Vbeta primers together with 13 Jbeta primers. Method: immunoSEQ multiplex PCR; TCRdb's copy keeps in-frame clones and lacks some. Here the sample spans 89,000 or so clones, about 69% being singletons. The receptor was derived from a man aged 55 to 70 in good health and CMV-seronegative. The chain is built from TRBV19 and TRBJ2-3; D is perhaps TRBD1 (7 bases). Source material: PBMCs. CDR3 in DNA: TGTGCCACCAGAGTACAGGGGACTAGCACAGATACGCAGTATTTT. Its protein product is CATRVQGTSTDTQYF.